This passage covers 28 T cell receptor beta chains from one sample sequenced in a study of cytomegalovirus exposure and HLA in healthy donors. In the PCR, 60 Vbeta and 13 Jbeta primers were used. Clones were sequenced by immunoSEQ multiplex PCR, and TCRdb holds only the in-frame ones, with some missing. The profile covers tens of thousands of clones, with roughly two thirds appearing a single time and 14% taken by the ten largest. What was sequenced was PBMCs. The receptor set was obtained from a male donor in good health and CMV-seropositive.

This clone was picked up one time. This chain links TRBV5-1 with TRBJ2-7; 8 bases are a match to TRBD2. V lost 1 base to trimming and J lost 0 bases; unmatched junction nucleotides: 12. Germline V gives CDR1 SGHRS, CDR2 YFSETQ. The CDR3 is 18 amino acids. The CDR3 region is CASSLSTGAGTSSYEQYF. Here the CDR3 DNA reads TGCGCCAGCAGCTTGTCAACCGGTGCCGGGACTAGCTCCTACGAGCAGTACTTC.

The rearrangement links TRBV2 to TRBJ1-3, with D perhaps matching TRBD1 (5 bases). This CDR3 has 15 amino acids. The germline V gene encodes CDR1 SNHLY and CDR2 FYNNEI. Trimming stripped 3 bases from V and 0 bases from J, with 9 bases between. This chain's CDR3 is CASSDQGPSGNTIYF. The CDR3 coding sequence is TGTGCCAGCAGTGACCAGGGCCCCTCTGGAAACACCATATATTTT.

This chain joins TRBV7-2 and TRBJ2-5, with D possibly TRBD1 on 5 matching bases. The germline CDR1 and CDR2 sequences are SGHTA and FQGNSA. The CDR3 sequence is 16 residues long. V was clipped by 2 bases and J by 5 bases, with 18 bases between them. Here the CDR3 reads CASSLWGRQPQETQYF. The CDR3 DNA sequence: TGTGCCAGCAGCTTATGGGGCCGACAGCCCCAGGAGACCCAGTACTTC.

CDR3 bases: TGTGCCAGCAGTTCGGCGACAGGGGGGAGTCAGCCCCAGCATTTT. Translated, it gives CASSSATGGSQPQHF. The chain uses TRBV6-5 and TRBJ1-5; the match to TRBD1 covers 9 bases. With 4 bases clipped from V and 6 bases from J, the junction kept 7 bases outside the gene matches. Germline V gene sequence: CDR1 MNHEY, CDR2 SVGAGI. There are 15 residues in the CDR3.

This chain connects TRBV7-2 to TRBJ2-2, with TRBD1 matching over 7 bases. J lost 0 bases, V lost 5 bases, and 6 bases had no gene match. CDR3 length: 16 residues. Germline V gene data show CDR1 as SGHTA and CDR2 as FQGNSA. The CDR3 DNA reads as TGTGCCAGCAGCAGGACAGGAGGAACGAACACCGGGGAGCTGTTTTTT. It encodes CASSRTGGTNTGELFF.

This clone was found once. This chain links TRBV11-3 with TRBJ2-7, with D perhaps matching TRBD2 (5 bases). The germline V gene has CDR1 SGHNT and CDR2 YENEEA. CDR3 length equals 13 residues. V lost 2 bases and J lost 9, with 14 bases in between. In DNA, the CDR3 is TGTGCCAGCAGCTTAAGCGGAGACGTCGGGCAGTACTTC. It is translated as CASSLSGDVGQYF.

This chain connects TRBV7-9 to TRBJ1-2, with a tentative D call TRBD1 (5 bases). The CDR3 is 14 residues long. Germline CDR1 and CDR2: SEHNR and FQNEAQ (reference sequence). Trimming removed 4 bases at V and 8 bases at J, with 17 bases between. In nucleotides, the CDR3 is TGTGCCAGCAGCTCACAAGGGGTAGGGTTGGGCTACACCTTC. Its translation is CASSSQGVGLGYTF.

This clone has only a few counts. One end of the junction does not line up with germline, which may come from a read error. The chain employs TRBV7-9 and TRBJ1-1; D may be TRBD1 (5 bases). Germline V gene lookup returns CDR1 SEHNR and CDR2 FQNEAQ (reference sequence). The CDR3 consists of 12 residues. This chain's CDR3 is CSSSFDSSQAFF. The CDR3 nucleotides are TGTTCCAGCAGCTTCGACAGCTCCCAAGCTTTCTTT. Together with reference TRBV7-9 and TRBJ1-1, the CDR3 gives the full variable domain: DTGVSQNPRHKITKRGQNVTFRCDPISEHNRLYWYRQTLGQGPEFLTYFQNEAQLEKSRLLSDRFSAERPKGSFSTLEIQRTEQGDSAMYLCSSSFDSSQAFFGQGTRLTVV.

This clone was counted only a few times. The chain is built from TRBV4-1 and TRBJ2-4; TRBD1 matches at 8 bases. The CDR3 runs 14 residues. With V trimmed by 1 base and J by 6 bases, 2 bases remained unmatched. Germline CDR1 reads MGHRA; CDR2 reads YSYEKL. CDR3 nucleotides: TGCGCCAGCAGCCAAGTCGGGACAGGAAACATTCAGTACTTC. Translated: CASSQVGTGNIQYF.

The chain is built from TRBV4-1 and TRBJ2-2; D gene unclear. The CDR3 is 17 amino acids. Per the germline V gene, CDR1 is MGHRA and CDR2 is YSYEKL. Trimming took off 4 bases at V and 0 bases at J, with 15 bases between the two ends. The CDR3 reads CASSRLGPRTNTGELFF. The CDR3 coding sequence is TGCGCCAGCAGCCGCCTGGGCCCTCGAACGAACACCGGGGAGCTGTTTTTT.

The chain employs TRBV5-6 and TRBJ1-1; 11 nucleotides agree with TRBD1. This CDR3 region has 12 residues. Germline V gene lookup returns CDR1 SGHDT and CDR2 YYEEEE. The trim removed 2 bases at V and 11 bases at J, leaving 2 bases unmatched. The CDR3 DNA reads as TGTGCCAGCAGCTTCCGGGACAGGGGGGCTTTCTTT. It is translated as CASSFRDRGAFF.

The V gene is TRBV7-9, the J gene TRBJ1-3, with D perhaps matching TRBD1 (5 bases). This CDR3 has 15 amino acids. The germline CDR1 and CDR2 sequences are SEHNR and FQNEAQ (reference sequence). Trimming removed 0 bases at V and 3 bases at J, with 9 bases between. This CDR3 is CASSLARQRGNTIYF. The CDR3 nucleotides read TGTGCCAGCAGCTTAGCGCGACAGCGTGGAAACACCATATATTTT. The full variable domain, rest sourced from reference TRBV7-9 and TRBJ1-3, is DTGVSQNPRHKITKRGQNVTFRCDPISEHNRLYWYRQTLGQGPEFLTYFQNEAQLEKSRLLSDRFSAERPKGSFSTLEIQRTEQGDSAMYLCASSLARQRGNTIYFGEGSWLTVV.

V usage is TRBV14 and J usage is TRBJ2-1; possible D gene TRBD2, 5 bases. Between the trimmed V and J ends, which lost 3 bases and 3 bases, there was a span of 21 bases. Germline CDR1 reads SGHDN; CDR2 reads FVKESK. This CDR3 spans 18 amino acids. Written as DNA, the CDR3 is TGTGCCAGCAGCCAGGGATCGTTGTTTACGGGGAACTACAATGAGCAGTTCTTC. Protein product: CASSQGSLFTGNYNEQFF. The whole variable domain, filled in from reference TRBV14 and TRBJ2-1, reads EAGVTQFPSHSVIEKGQTVTLRCDPISGHDNLYWYRRVMGKEIKFLLHFVKESKQDESGMPNNRFLAERTGGTYSTLKVQPAELEDSGVYFCASSQGSLFTGNYNEQFFGPGTRLTVL.

The rearrangement links TRBV14 to TRBJ1-2; tentatively, D is TRBD1 (5 bases). Trimming took 2 bases from V and 8 from J, leaving 21 bases between them. Looked up from germline, CDR1 is SGHDN and CDR2 is FVKESK. The CDR3 runs to 16 residues. The CDR3, as DNA: TGTGCCAGCAGCCAAATCGCGTCGGGACTACCTGGGGGCTACACCTTC. This gives the protein CASSQIASGLPGGYTF.

This clone came up a few times. V gene TRBV6-1 combines with J gene TRBJ1-2; no clear D gene. Germline V gene lookup returns CDR1 MNHNS and CDR2 SASEGT. V shed 2 bases and J shed 2 bases, with 12 bases lying between them. The CDR3 length is 15 residues. The chain's CDR3 is CASSEYSVVNYGYTF. The CDR3 DNA follows: TGTGCCAGCAGTGAATATAGCGTCGTAAACTATGGCTACACCTTC.

The CDR3 DNA reads as TGCGCCAGCAGCCCCCAGCGGGAGCGGACCGGGGAGCTGTTTTTT. It translates to CASSPQRERTGELFF. The chain links TRBV5-1 to TRBJ2-2; 8 bases map to TRBD2. With 4 bases clipped from V and 5 bases from J, the junction kept 7 bases outside the gene matches. The CDR3 runs 15 residues. CDR1 and CDR2 (germline): SGHRS, YFSETQ. The full variable domain, in which reference TRBV5-1 and TRBJ2-2 provide the parts outside the CDR3, is KAGVTQTPRYLIKTRGQQVTLSCSPISGHRSVSWYQQTPGQGLQFLFEYFSETQRNKGNFPGRFSGRQFSNSRSEMNVSTLELGDSALYLCASSPQRERTGELFFGEGSRLTVL.

This clone is a singleton in its sample. The J gene is TRBJ1-2, the V gene TRBV6-5; 7 bases align to TRBD1. Germline CDR1 is MNHEY and CDR2 is SVGAGI. The V gene end was trimmed by 2 bases and the J gene end by 3 bases; junction bases not matched to a gene: 3. This CDR3 is built from 14 residues. CDR3 nucleotide sequence: TGTGCCAGCAGTTACCGGGACAGATACTATGGCTACACCTTC. The encoded protein is CASSYRDRYYGYTF.

Turning to this clone: An end of the junction differs from the germline gene, which may be a read error. The sample holds other DNA sequences that translate to the same CDR3. The CDR3 region has the DNA TGCGCCAGCAGCCACGAGGGACAGGCCCTATCGGGCTACACCTTC. Translating it yields CASSHEGQALSGYTF. The chain is built from TRBV5-4 and TRBJ1-2; 8 positions match TRBD1. The CDR3 has 15 amino acids. Germline CDR1 is SGHNT and CDR2 is YYREEE (reference sequence). Together with reference TRBV5-4 and TRBJ1-2, the CDR3 gives the full variable domain: ETGVTQSPTHLIKTRGQQVTLRCSSQSGHNTVSWYQQALGQGPQFIFQYYREEENGRGNFPPRFSGLQFPNYSSELNVNALELDDSALYLCASSHEGQALSGYTFGSGTRLTVV.

This clone has more than one count but fewer than ten. The chain couples TRBV5-4 to TRBJ2-3, with 8 bases identical to TRBD2. The ends lost 9 bases at V and 1 base at J; junction bases unmatched: 7. This CDR3 is built from 14 residues. Germline assignment: CDR1 SGHNT and CDR2 YYREEE (reference sequence). The CDR3 bases are TGTGCCACCAATAGCGGGGCCCGCACAGATACGCAGTATTTT. Translation gives CATNSGARTDTQYF.

This sequence joins TRBV6-1 and TRBJ2-7; perhaps TRBD1 as D (6 bases). Germline loops: CDR1 MNHNS, CDR2 SASEGT. Between the trimmed V and J ends, which lost 6 bases and 2 bases, there was a span of 17 bases. The CDR3 runs to 15 residues. CDR3 in amino acids: CASRFEEGVTYEQYF. The CDR3 nucleotides are TGTGCCAGCAGATTCGAAGAGGGGGTCACCTACGAGCAGTACTTC.

This clone was seen only once. The rearrangement joins TRBV27 to TRBJ2-3; D is perhaps TRBD1 (5 bases). The CDR3 runs 15 residues. Trimming pared 5 bases from V and 6 bases from J, leaving 18 bases between. CDR1 is MNHEY, CDR2 SMNVEV, per germline (reference sequence). CDR3: CASSSPGAGADTQYF. In nucleotides, the CDR3 is TGTGCCAGCAGTAGCCCTGGGGCCGGAGCGGATACGCAGTATTTT.

This chain joins TRBV18 and TRBJ2-3; TRBD2 matches at 11 bases. CDR3 length: 18 residues. The V gene end was trimmed by 4 bases and the J gene end by 2 bases; junction bases not matched to a gene: 11. Per germline, CDR1 KGHSH and CDR2 LQKENI. The CDR3 region has the DNA TGTGCCAGCTCACGCCTAGCGGGAGGTATACCCTCCACAGATACGCAGTATTTT. It yields the protein CASSRLAGGIPSTDTQYF.

This clone is a singleton in its sample. V usage is TRBV11-2 and J usage is TRBJ2-7; D gene ambiguous. CDR1 is SGHAT, CDR2 FQNNGV, per germline. The germline V and J ends were trimmed by 4 bases and 7 bases, with 8 bases remaining between them. The CDR3 loop spans 11 amino acids. This chain's CDR3 is CASSSLAEQYF. The CDR3 nucleotides are TGTGCCAGCAGCTCTTTGGCTGAGCAGTACTTC.

The J gene is TRBJ2-3, the V gene TRBV10-1; perhaps TRBD1 as D (6 bases). This CDR3 comprises 18 residues. CDR1 is WNHNN, CDR2 SYGVQD, per germline (reference sequence). Trimming shortened V by 0 bases and J by 2 bases, and 18 bases separated the two germline ends. The CDR3: CASSESKSGGFDTDTQYF. DNA of the CDR3: TGCGCCAGCAGTGAGTCGAAAAGTGGGGGCTTTGACACAGATACGCAGTATTTT.

The gene calls are TRBV2 and TRBJ1-5, with D perhaps matching TRBD1 (6 bases). V shed 6 bases and J shed 1 base, with 16 bases lying between them. Germline CDR1 and CDR2: SNHLY and FYNNEI. The CDR3 is 16 residues long. The CDR3 nucleotides read TGTGCCAGCAGCTCGCCGGGGGGCAACAGCAATCAGCCCCAGCATTTT. Translating gives CASSSPGGNSNQPQHF.

This clone has only a few counts. This chain connects TRBV5-6 to TRBJ2-3; 7 nucleotides line up with TRBD2. CDR3 size: 16 residues. V lost 1 base and J lost 3; bases outside the gene matches: 8. CDR1 and CDR2 from the germline V gene are SGHDT and YYEEEE. CDR3 in DNA: TGTGCCAGCAGCTTGCTAGCGGAGACTCTGACAGATACGCAGTATTTT. Its protein is CASSLLAETLTDTQYF.

The rearrangement links TRBV5-1 to TRBJ2-6; 7 nucleotides agree with TRBD2. With V trimmed by 4 bases and J by 0 bases, 4 bases remained unmatched. Germline V gene sequence: CDR1 SGHRS, CDR2 YFSETQ. The CDR3 has 16 residues. The CDR3 is CASSIGTTSGANVLTF. The DNA for the CDR3 is TGCGCCAGCAGCATAGGGACTACCTCTGGGGCCAACGTCCTGACTTTC.

The V call is TRBV2, the J call TRBJ2-7; 7 bases align to TRBD1. CDR3 length: 13 residues. The V and J ends lost 6 bases and 5 bases, in that order; junction bases with no gene match: 7. CDR1 is SNHLY and CDR2 is FYNNEI in the germline V gene. The CDR3 loop is CASSATGAHEQYF. For the CDR3, the DNA is TGTGCCAGCAGCGCTACAGGGGCCCACGAGCAGTACTTC.